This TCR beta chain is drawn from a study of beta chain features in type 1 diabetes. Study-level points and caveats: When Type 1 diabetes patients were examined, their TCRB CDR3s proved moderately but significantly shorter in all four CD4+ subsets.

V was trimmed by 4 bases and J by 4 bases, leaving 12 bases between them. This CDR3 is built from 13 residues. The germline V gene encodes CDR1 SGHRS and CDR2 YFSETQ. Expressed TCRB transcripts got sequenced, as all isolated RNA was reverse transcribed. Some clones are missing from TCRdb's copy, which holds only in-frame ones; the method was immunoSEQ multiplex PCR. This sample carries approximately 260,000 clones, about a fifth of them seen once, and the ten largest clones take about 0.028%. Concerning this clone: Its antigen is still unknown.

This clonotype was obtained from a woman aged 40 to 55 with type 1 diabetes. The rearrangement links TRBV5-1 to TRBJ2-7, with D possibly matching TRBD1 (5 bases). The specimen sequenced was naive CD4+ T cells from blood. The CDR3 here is CASSPDMPYEQYF. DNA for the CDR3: TGCGCCAGCAGCCCGGACATGCCGTACGAGCAGTACTTC.